The present entry profiles one T cell receptor (beta chain) with its context. This sample was taken from a study of control samples from healthy donors and cancer patients. Libraries were prepared by immunoSEQ multiplex PCR; TCRdb keeps only in-frame clonotypes and omits some of them. The table records 50,000 or so clones, 75% to 85% of them present only once. This CDR3 has 15 residues. Germline CDR1 and CDR2: MGHRA and YSYEKL. Trimming pared 1 base from V and 8 bases from J, leaving 12 bases between. The clonotype comes from a man aged 70 or older in good health. This chain connects TRBV4-1 to TRBJ1-6; D is ambiguous. The sequenced sample was blood. CDR3 residues: CASSQVALTDSPLHF. Written as DNA, the CDR3 is TGCGCCAGCAGCCAAGTCGCCCTAACGGATTCACCCCTCCACTTT.